This T cell receptor (beta chain) was sequenced in a study of CD8 T cells in ankylosing spondylitis (dated by TCRdb to 2015 to 2018). Background on the whole study: The study profiled T cell receptor beta repertoires in healthy donors and ankylosing spondylitis patients to find disease-linked TCR variants. The whole study cohort included over a hundred healthy donors and 25 ankylosing spondylitis patients. Peripheral blood was sampled, and synovial fluid was also collected from ankylosing spondylitis patients.

What the authors observed across the whole study: A TCR beta motif of several highly homologous amino acid variants appeared characteristic of blood from ankylosing spondylitis patients. The disease-linked clones were reported to be significantly enriched in matched synovial fluid samples from ankylosing spondylitis patients. In peripheral blood, the disease-linked clones were found at relatively low frequencies and had a CD8+ phenotype. Some motif variants were previously reported in synovial fluid and blood of reactive arthritis patients, suggesting common disease-initiation mechanisms.

Concerning this clonotype itself: Its antigen specificity is not known. Base qualities were left out, and no much larger clone turns up one base away.

The CDR3 starts with the cysteine, ends with the phenylalanine, and has 14 residues. The retained sequence is limited to the CDR3, 42 bases, with the frame set at the first base. The germline V gene (reference sequence) yields DFQATT for CDR1 and SNEGSKA for CDR2. At the junction V is shortened by 2 bases and J by 5 bases, with 12 bases in between. Sequencing was performed on an Illumina HiSeq 2500. Quantitative 5'-RACE with molecular barcodes was the method used to prepare the TCR beta libraries. The source study handled its data this way. A new computational method, built on a probabilistic model of VDJ rearrangement, was used to identify disease-linked TCR variants. TCRdb took the public reads, trimmed them with fastp at Q25, ran MiXCR for clone calling and kept in-frame beta chains. Rows are combined by CDR3 protein, so each entry shows the most common genes and DNA. The V and J calls and clone size come from TCRdb's table, not from the authors' own analysis. Present in this sample are 300,000 to 350,000 distinct CDR3 sequences, around 20% of which were seen just once. The ten largest clonotypes hold 3.5% of the sample.

The source of this sequence is a female donor with ankylosing spondylitis or in good health (not recorded which). Sequencing used blood, either unsorted or a sorted T cell fraction (not recorded which). In this chain, TRBV20-1 is recombined with TRBJ2-2; the D gene could be TRBD1 or TRBD2, each one agreeing over 5 bases. The nucleotides are TGCAGTGCTAGACCAGGGATAGCGACCGGGGAGCTGTTTTTT. Its product reads: CSARPGIATGELFF.